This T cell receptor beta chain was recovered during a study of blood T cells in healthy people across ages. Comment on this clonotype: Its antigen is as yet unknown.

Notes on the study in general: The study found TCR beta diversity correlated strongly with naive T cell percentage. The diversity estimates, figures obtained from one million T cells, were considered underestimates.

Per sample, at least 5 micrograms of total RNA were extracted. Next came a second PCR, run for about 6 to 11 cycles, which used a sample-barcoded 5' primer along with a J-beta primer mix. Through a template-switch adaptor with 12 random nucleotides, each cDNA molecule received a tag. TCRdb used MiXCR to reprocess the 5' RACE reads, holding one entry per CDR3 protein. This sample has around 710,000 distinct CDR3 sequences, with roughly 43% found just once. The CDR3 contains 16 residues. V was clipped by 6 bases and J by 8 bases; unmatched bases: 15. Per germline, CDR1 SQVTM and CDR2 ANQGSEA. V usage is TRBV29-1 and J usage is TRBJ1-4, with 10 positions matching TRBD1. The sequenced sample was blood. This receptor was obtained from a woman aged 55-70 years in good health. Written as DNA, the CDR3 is TGCAGCGTAACCCTACGAGCCCGGACAGGGGGGGAAAAACTGTTTTTT. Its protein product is CSVTLRARTGGEKLFF.